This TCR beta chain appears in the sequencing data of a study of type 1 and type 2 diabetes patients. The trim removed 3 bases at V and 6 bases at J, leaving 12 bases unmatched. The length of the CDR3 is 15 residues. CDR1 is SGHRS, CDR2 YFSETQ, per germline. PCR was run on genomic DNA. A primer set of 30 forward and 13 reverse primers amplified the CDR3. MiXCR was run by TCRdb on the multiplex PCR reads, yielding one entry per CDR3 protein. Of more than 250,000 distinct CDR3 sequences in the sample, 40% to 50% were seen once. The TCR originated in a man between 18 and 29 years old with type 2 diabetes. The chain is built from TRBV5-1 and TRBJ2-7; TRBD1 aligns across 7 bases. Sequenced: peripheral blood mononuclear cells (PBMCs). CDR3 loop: CASSSSGTAICEQYF. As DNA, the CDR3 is TGCGCCAGCAGCTCCTCCGGGACAGCCATCTGCGAGCAGTACTTC.